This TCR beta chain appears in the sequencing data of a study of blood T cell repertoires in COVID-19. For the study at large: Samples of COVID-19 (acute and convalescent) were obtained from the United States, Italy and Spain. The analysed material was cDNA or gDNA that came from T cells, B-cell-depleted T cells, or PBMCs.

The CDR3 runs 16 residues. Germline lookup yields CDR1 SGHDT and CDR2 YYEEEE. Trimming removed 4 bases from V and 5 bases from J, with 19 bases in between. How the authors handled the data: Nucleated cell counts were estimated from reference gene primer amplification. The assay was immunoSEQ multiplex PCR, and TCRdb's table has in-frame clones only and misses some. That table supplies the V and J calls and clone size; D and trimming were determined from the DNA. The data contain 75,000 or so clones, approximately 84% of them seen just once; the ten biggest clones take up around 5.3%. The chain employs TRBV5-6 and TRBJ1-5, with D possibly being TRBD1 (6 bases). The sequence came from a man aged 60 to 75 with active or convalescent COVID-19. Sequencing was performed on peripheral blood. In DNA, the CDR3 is TGTGCCAGCAGCCCCAGGGACACCGGAGGCGATCAGCCCCAGCATTTT. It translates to CASSPRDTGGDQPQHF. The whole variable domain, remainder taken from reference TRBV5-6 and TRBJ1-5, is DAGVTQSPTHLIKTRGQQVTLRCSPKSGHDTVSWYQQALGQGPQFIFQYYEEEERQRGNFPDRFSGHQFPNYSSELNVNALLLGDSALYLCASSPRDTGGDQPQHFGDGTRLSIL.